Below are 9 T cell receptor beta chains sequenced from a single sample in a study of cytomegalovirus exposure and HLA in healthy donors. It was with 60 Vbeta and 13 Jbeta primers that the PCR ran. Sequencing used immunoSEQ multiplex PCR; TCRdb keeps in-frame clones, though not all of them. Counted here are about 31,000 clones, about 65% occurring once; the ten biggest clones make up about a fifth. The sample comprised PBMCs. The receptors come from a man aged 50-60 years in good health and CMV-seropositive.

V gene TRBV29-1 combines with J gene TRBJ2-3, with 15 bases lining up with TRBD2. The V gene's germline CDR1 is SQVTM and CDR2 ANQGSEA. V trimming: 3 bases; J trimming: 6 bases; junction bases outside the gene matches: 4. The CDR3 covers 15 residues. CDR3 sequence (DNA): TGCAGCGTTGAGGGACTAGCGGGAGGTACGGATACGCAGTATTTT. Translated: CSVEGLAGGTDTQYF.

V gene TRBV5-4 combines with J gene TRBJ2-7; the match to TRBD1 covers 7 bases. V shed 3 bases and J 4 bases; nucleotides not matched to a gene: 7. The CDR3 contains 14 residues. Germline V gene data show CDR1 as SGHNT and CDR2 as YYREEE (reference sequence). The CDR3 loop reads CASSSRQGEYEQYF. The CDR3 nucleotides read TGTGCCAGCAGCTCCAGACAGGGAGAATACGAGCAGTACTTC.

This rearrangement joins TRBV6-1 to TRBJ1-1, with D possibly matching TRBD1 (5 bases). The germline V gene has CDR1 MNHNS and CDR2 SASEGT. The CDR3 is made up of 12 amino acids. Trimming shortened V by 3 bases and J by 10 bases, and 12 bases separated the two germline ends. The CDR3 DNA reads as TGTGCCAGCAGTGACAGGGTCGTTGGAGCTTTCTTT. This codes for CASSDRVVGAFF.

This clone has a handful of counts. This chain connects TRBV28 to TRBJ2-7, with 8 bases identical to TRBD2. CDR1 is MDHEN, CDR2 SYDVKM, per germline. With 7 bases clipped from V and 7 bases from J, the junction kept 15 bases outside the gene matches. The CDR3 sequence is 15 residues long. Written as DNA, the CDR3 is TGTGCCAGCACCGTTCCCCCAGCGGGAGAGGGTGAGCAGTACTTC. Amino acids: CASTVPPAGEGEQYF. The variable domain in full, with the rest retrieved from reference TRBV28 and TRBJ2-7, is DVKVTQSSRYLVKRTGEKVFLECVQDMDHENMFWYRQDPGLGLRLIYFSYDVKMKEKGDIPEGYSVSREKKERFSLILESASTNQTSMYLCASTVPPAGEGEQYFGPGTRLTVT.

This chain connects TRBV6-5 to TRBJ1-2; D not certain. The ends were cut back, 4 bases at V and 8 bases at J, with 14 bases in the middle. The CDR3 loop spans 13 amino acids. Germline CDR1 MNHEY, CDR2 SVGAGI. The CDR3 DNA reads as TGTGCCAGCAGTTCTAGTCCTGCGCGGGGCTACACCTTC. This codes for CASSSSPARGYTF.

The CDR3 region is CASTTGRGTSGANVLTF. The DNA of the CDR3 is TGTGCCAGCACCACGGGCAGGGGGACCTCTGGGGCCAACGTCCTGACTTTC. The chain carries TRBV2 and TRBJ2-6, with 7 positions matching TRBD1. This CDR3 comprises 17 residues. Per germline, CDR1 SNHLY and CDR2 FYNNEI. V shed 7 bases and J 0 bases; nucleotides not matched to a gene: 9.

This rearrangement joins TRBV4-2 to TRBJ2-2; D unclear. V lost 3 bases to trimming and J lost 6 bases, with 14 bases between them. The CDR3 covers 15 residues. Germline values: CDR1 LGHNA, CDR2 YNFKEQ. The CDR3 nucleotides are TGTGCCAGCAGCCAGCAGGCTGATTTCCCCGGGGAGCTGTTTTTT. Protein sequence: CASSQQADFPGELFF.

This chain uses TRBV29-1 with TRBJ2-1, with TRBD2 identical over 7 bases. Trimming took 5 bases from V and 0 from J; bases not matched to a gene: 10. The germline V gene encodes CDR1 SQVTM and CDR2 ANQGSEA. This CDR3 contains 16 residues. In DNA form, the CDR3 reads TGCAGCGTTCCGCGGGAGTCCAAGTCCTCCTACAATGAGCAGTTCTTC. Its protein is CSVPRESKSSYNEQFF.

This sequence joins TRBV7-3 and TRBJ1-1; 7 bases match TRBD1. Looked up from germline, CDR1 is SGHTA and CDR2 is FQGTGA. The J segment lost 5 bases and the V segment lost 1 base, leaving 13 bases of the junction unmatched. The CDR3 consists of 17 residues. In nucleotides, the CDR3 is TGTGCCAGCAGCTTAATTGTTTTGGACAGGAGCCGGACTGAAGCTTTCTTT. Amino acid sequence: CASSLIVLDRSRTEAFF.